This TCR beta chain was observed in a study of cytomegalovirus exposure and HLA in healthy donors. Points from the study as a whole: Published work reported that the classifier diagnosed cytomegalovirus status with high specificity and sensitivity.

The protocol was immunoSEQ multiplex PCR, while the TCRdb copy is restricted to in-frame clones and leaves out a portion. The table lists 130,000 or so clones, roughly 91% of them singletons. Unmatched junction bases numbered 6, after V lost 3 bases and J lost 6 bases. CDR1 is MNHEY and CDR2 is SMNVEV in the germline V gene (reference sequence). This CDR3 is 15 amino acids long. To note about this clone: Its antigen is currently unknown.

The donors were part of the validation cohort, which consisted of roughly 120 subjects and was separate from the first cohort of several hundred subjects. Sequenced material: PBMCs. The sequence was collected from a man younger than 40 in good health and CMV-seronegative. V is TRBV27 and J is TRBJ2-7; 12 bases agree with TRBD2. The CDR3 sequence is CASSFMAGLAGEQYF. The DNA of the CDR3 is TGTGCCAGCAGTTTTATGGCGGGACTAGCGGGCGAGCAGTACTTC.